The 4 T cell receptor beta chains presented below share a single source sample, sequenced in a study of cytomegalovirus exposure and HLA in healthy donors. Using immunoSEQ multiplex PCR, the repertoire was profiled, and TCRdb retains in-frame clones only, with some absent. The sample records hundreds of thousands of clones, about nine tenths being singletons. Sequenced input: PBMCs. All receptors derive from a woman aged 18-29 years in good health and CMV-seronegative.

This clone has more than one count but fewer than ten. The rearrangement joins TRBV6-1 to TRBJ1-6; D is unclear. Between the trimmed V and J ends, which lost 0 bases and 14 bases, there was a span of 8 bases. This CDR3 has 12 amino acids. The V gene's germline CDR1 is MNHNS and CDR2 SASEGT. As DNA, the CDR3 is TGTGCCAGCAGTGAAGCGCCCCGGTCCCTCCACTTT. Translated, it gives CASSEAPRSLHF.

This sequence joins TRBV30 and TRBJ2-7, with 11 bases lining up with TRBD1. V lost 3 bases, J lost 4 bases, and 5 bases stayed unmatched. This CDR3 has 14 residues. In germline, CDR1 is GTSNPN, CDR2 SVGIG (reference sequence). The chain's CDR3 is CAWRPGTGGYEQYF. The CDR3 nucleotides read TGTGCCTGGAGGCCCGGGACAGGGGGATACGAGCAGTACTTC.

This clone was counted once. This rearrangement joins TRBV5-1 to TRBJ2-2, with 12 bases that match TRBD2. With 0 bases clipped from V and 5 bases from J, the junction kept 5 bases outside the gene matches. Germline V gives CDR1 SGHRS, CDR2 YFSETQ. CDR3 length: 17 residues. This CDR3 reads CASSLATSGSQTGELFF. The CDR3 region has the DNA TGCGCCAGCAGCTTGGCGACTAGCGGGAGCCAAACCGGGGAGCTGTTTTTT.

This clone was counted only a few times. V gene TRBV2 combines with J gene TRBJ1-2, with TRBD1 matching over 7 bases. The CDR3 sequence is 12 residues long. From germline, CDR1 is SNHLY and CDR2 FYNNEI. V was clipped by 3 bases and J by 7 bases; unmatched bases: 2. The CDR3 nucleotides read TGTGCCAGCAGTGAGACAGGGATTGGCTACACCTTC. The encoded protein is CASSETGIGYTF.